Below, 16 T cell receptor beta chains from the same sample are listed, as sequenced in a study of radiotherapy plus CTLA-4 blockade in lung cancer. The protocol was immunoSEQ multiplex PCR, while the TCRdb copy is restricted to in-frame clones and leaves out a portion. The table has approximately 48,000 clones, about four fifths seen once; the top ten hold more than 4.5%. The source was peripheral blood, collected from a patient treated with radiotherapy plus ipilimumab. The source is a human donor with non-small cell lung cancer whose response to radiotherapy plus ipilimumab could not be evaluated.

The rearrangement uses TRBV28 and TRBJ1-4; the D gene is possibly TRBD1 (5 bases). Trimming took off 4 bases at V and 0 bases at J, with 15 bases between the two ends. Germline V CDR1 and CDR2: MDHEN, SYDVKM. The CDR3 consists of 17 residues. CDR3 sequence reads: CASSSPSDSSTNEKLFF. The CDR3 region has the DNA TGTGCCAGCAGTTCGCCCTCTGACAGTTCAACTAATGAAAAACTGTTTTTT.

The chain joins TRBV9 to TRBJ2-7, with 8 bases matching TRBD2. The CDR3 consists of 15 residues. CDR1 is SGDLS, CDR2 YYNGEE, per germline. J was trimmed by 4 bases and V by 0 bases; bases with no gene match: 6. CDR3: CASSVGAGGTYEQYF. As DNA, the CDR3 is TGTGCCAGCAGCGTAGGGGCGGGAGGCACGTACGAGCAGTACTTC. The full variable domain, completed using reference TRBV9 and TRBJ2-7, is DSGVTQTPKHLITATGQRVTLRCSPRSGDLSVYWYQQSLDQGLQFLIQYYNGEERAKGNILERFSAQQFPDLHSELNLSSLELGDSALYFCASSVGAGGTYEQYFGPGTRLTVT.

On this clone: The junction and the germline gene differ at one end; a read error may be behind it. The same CDR3 arises from other DNA sequences in this sample as well. V gene TRBV7-9 combines with J gene TRBJ1-5; D is unclear. In germline, CDR1 is SEHNR, CDR2 FQNEAQ (reference sequence). CDR3 size: 15 residues. In DNA form, the CDR3 reads TGCGCCAGCAGCCTCCAGGAGGGTGGATTTACGCCCCAGCATTTT. Translation: CASSLQEGGFTPQHF.

The chain combines TRBV7-2 with TRBJ2-1, with D maybe TRBD1 (6 bases). CDR1 SGHTA and CDR2 FQGNSA come from the germline V gene. The CDR3 has 16 amino acids. Trimming pared 2 bases from V and 3 bases from J, leaving 14 bases between. CDR3 amino acids: CASSLYRRQDYNEQFF. For the CDR3, the DNA is TGTGCCAGCAGCTTATATCGGAGACAGGACTACAATGAGCAGTTCTTC.

The rearrangement links TRBV7-3 to TRBJ2-7, with D tentatively TRBD1 (6 bases). The V and J ends lost 2 bases and 7 bases respectively, with 6 bases between them. The CDR3 contains 11 residues. The germline V gene has CDR1 SGHTA and CDR2 FQGTGA. This chain's CDR3 is CASSLGQEQYF. The DNA for the CDR3 is TGTGCCAGCAGCTTAGGACAGGAGCAGTACTTC.

The genes are TRBV11-2 and TRBJ2-3; 10 nucleotides line up with TRBD2. CDR3 length: 16 residues. J lost 4 bases, V lost 2 bases, and 6 bases had no gene match. Germline assignment: CDR1 SGHAT and CDR2 FQNNGV. The CDR3 is CASSLKAGGPPDTQYF. The CDR3 bases are TGTGCCAGCAGCTTAAAAGCGGGAGGGCCGCCAGATACGCAGTATTTT. Filled out from reference TRBV11-2 and TRBJ2-3, the complete variable domain reads EAGVAQSPRYKIIEKRQSVAFWCNPISGHATLYWYQQILGQGPKLLIQFQNNGVVDDSQLPKDRFSAERLKGVDSTLKIQPAKLEDSAVYLCASSLKAGGPPDTQYFGPGTRLTVL.

The V gene is TRBV21-1, the J gene TRBJ2-4; the table's D call of TRBD2 was not tested on the DNA. TRBV21-1 is labeled a pseudogene. The CDR3 has 15 amino acids. The CDR3 DNA sequence: TGTGCCAGCAGCAAAGGGTGTGAGGTTTTAAACATTCAGTACTTC. The encoded protein is CASSKGCEVLNIQYF.

V is TRBV9 and J is TRBJ1-1, with D perhaps matching TRBD1 (6 bases). Germline assignment: CDR1 SGDLS and CDR2 YYNGEE. The length of the CDR3 is 15 residues. Trimming pared 1 base from V and 6 bases from J, leaving 16 bases between. CDR3 residues: CASSVYGTFSSEAFF. Written as DNA, the CDR3 is TGTGCCAGCAGCGTATATGGGACATTTAGCTCTGAAGCTTTCTTT.

The gene calls are TRBV5-1 and TRBJ2-7, with a tentative D call TRBD1 (7 bases). CDR3 length: 15 amino acids. V was cut by 4 bases and J by 2 bases, with 16 bases left in between. Germline CDR1 and CDR2: SGHRS and YFSETQ. CDR3: CASSAGTAGPYEQYF. The CDR3 bases are TGCGCCAGCAGCGCCGGGACAGCGGGCCCCTACGAGCAGTACTTC.

The chain joins TRBV19 to TRBJ2-3; possibly TRBD2 for D (5 bases). V was trimmed by 8 bases and J by 6 bases, leaving 15 bases between them. The CDR3 runs 13 residues. Germline V gene lookup returns CDR1 LNHDA and CDR2 SQIVND (reference sequence). The CDR3 region has the DNA TGTGCCAGTGGTGACGACCGAGGGGATACGCAGTATTTT. This translates into CASGDDRGDTQYF.

The chain is built from TRBV19 and TRBJ2-1; a weak D match, TRBD2 (5 bases). The CDR3 spans 13 residues. Trimming removed 5 bases at V and 8 bases at J, with 13 bases between. Germline CDR1 and CDR2: LNHDA and SQIVND (reference sequence). The CDR3 here is CASSWAPRDEQFF. The CDR3 DNA is TGTGCCAGTAGTTGGGCCCCGAGGGATGAGCAGTTCTTC.

This chain joins TRBV28 and TRBJ2-5; 10 bases are a match to TRBD1. The germline V gene has CDR1 MDHEN and CDR2 SYDVKM. Trimming cost V 2 bases and J 4 bases; bases outside gene matches: 7. There are 16 residues in the CDR3. CDR3 loop: CASSLSRTGGAETQYF. The CDR3, as DNA: TGTGCCAGCAGTTTAAGTAGGACAGGGGGTGCAGAGACCCAGTACTTC.

The chain has TRBV4-2 and TRBJ2-1; 13 nucleotides match TRBD2. V lost 6 bases to trimming and J lost 7 bases; unmatched junction nucleotides: 3. Germline CDR1 is LGHNA and CDR2 is YNFKEQ. The CDR3 covers 14 residues. CDR3: CASRGTSGNNEQFF. CDR3 DNA sequence: TGTGCCAGCAGGGGGACTAGCGGGAATAATGAGCAGTTCTTC.

The CDR3 loop is CASSQGASGSTDTQYF. In DNA form, the CDR3 reads TGTGCCAGCAGCCAAGGGGCTAGCGGTAGCACAGATACGCAGTATTTT. This sequence joins TRBV14 and TRBJ2-3, with 7 bases identical to TRBD2. The CDR3 is 16 amino acids. CDR1 and CDR2 (germline): SGHDN, FVKESK. With 1 base clipped from V and 0 bases from J, the junction kept 4 bases outside the gene matches.

The gene calls are TRBV29-1 and TRBJ1-2, with TRBD1 as a possible D gene (5 bases). The germline gives CDR1 SQVTM, CDR2 ANQGSEA. V was trimmed by 3 bases and J by 7 bases, leaving 12 bases between them. The CDR3 extends over 12 amino acids. The CDR3 region is CSVEGRRGGYTF. In nucleotides, the CDR3 is TGCAGCGTTGAGGGGCGGAGAGGTGGCTACACCTTC.

The chain recombines TRBV10-3 with TRBJ1-3; no reliable D call. Germline V gene data show CDR1 as ENHRY and CDR2 as SYGVKD. V dropped 0 bases and J dropped 0 bases, with 6 bases sitting between them. This CDR3 contains 15 residues. The CDR3 nucleotides read TGTGCCATCAGTGAGTCGGGCAGCTCTGGAAACACCATATATTTT. It translates to CAISESGSSGNTIYF.